This TCR beta chain was identified in a study of cytomegalovirus exposure and HLA in healthy donors. As for the study in general: The Caucasian-associated ancestry cluster contained about 80% of the roughly 370 genotyped donors.

Between the trimmed V and J ends, which lost 2 bases and 5 bases, there was a span of 6 bases. Germline CDR1 is LNHNV and CDR2 is YYDKDF (reference sequence). The CDR3 runs 12 residues. The PCR was carried out with 60 Vbeta primers and 13 Jbeta primers. Only in-frame clones appear in the TCRdb table, and some are missing; sequencing was by immunoSEQ multiplex PCR. The sample's table shows about 25,000 clones. A note on this clone: Its cognate antigen is unknown.

Broader study findings: Accurate HLA-A and HLA-B prediction from TCR beta sequences was reported for most subjects. In an earlier analysis, in 587 donors, most V segments appeared productive either ~87% or ~30% of the time. The study designated over 150 TCR beta chains cytomegalovirus-associated.

Sequenced input: PBMCs. The source of this sequence is a male donor in good health and CMV-seropositive. The chain joins TRBV15 to TRBJ1-1; perhaps TRBD1 as D (6 bases). The CDR3 is CATSRQGTEAFF. DNA of the CDR3: TGTGCCACCAGCAGACAGGGGACTGAAGCTTTCTTT.